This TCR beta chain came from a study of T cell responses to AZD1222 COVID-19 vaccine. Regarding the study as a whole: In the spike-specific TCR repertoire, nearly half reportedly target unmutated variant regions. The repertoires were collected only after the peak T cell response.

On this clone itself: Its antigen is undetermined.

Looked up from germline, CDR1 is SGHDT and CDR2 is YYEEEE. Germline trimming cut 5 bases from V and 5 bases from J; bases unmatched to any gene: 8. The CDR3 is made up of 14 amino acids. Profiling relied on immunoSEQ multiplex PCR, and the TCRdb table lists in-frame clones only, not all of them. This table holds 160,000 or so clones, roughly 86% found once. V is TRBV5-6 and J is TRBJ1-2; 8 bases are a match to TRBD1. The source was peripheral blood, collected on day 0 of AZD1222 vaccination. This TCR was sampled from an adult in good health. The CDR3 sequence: CASSWGQDTYGYTF. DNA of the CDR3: TGTGCCAGCAGTTGGGGACAGGACACTTATGGCTACACCTTC. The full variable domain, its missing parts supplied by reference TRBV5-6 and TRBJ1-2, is DAGVTQSPTHLIKTRGQQVTLRCSPKSGHDTVSWYQQALGQGPQFIFQYYEEEERQRGNFPDRFSGHQFPNYSSELNVNALLLGDSALYLCASSWGQDTYGYTFGSGTRLTVV.